A selection of T cell receptor beta chains follows, all from one sample in a study of control samples from healthy donors and cancer patients. Repertoires were generated with immunoSEQ multiplex PCR, while TCRdb's copy carries only in-frame clones and drops some. The top ten hold about 14% of the sample, which has 250,000 to 300,000 clones, over 75% seen once. The sample was PBMCs. The origin of the receptors is a woman aged 60 to 75 with lung cancer. CDR3s include the opening cysteine and the closing phenylalanine or tryptophan. Each record gives: J gene, V gene, CDR3 protein.

>TRBJ1-2|TRBV20-1
CSASGATAYGYTF
>TRBJ2-1|TRBV5-1
CASGEQGGSYNEQFF
>TRBJ1-1|TRBV6-5
CASSLAYSVSKAFF
>TRBJ2-7|TRBV11-1
CASSPVDRAYEQYF
>TRBJ1-2|TRBV25-1
CASSGGAGGYTF
>TRBJ1-5|TRBV5-4
CASSPAGNNQPQHF
>TRBJ1-3|TRBV10-2
CASGSGQVSGNTIYF
>TRBJ1-1|TRBV19
CASSSPGGIGTEAFF
>TRBJ2-7|TRBV18
CASSPFTGDEQYF
>TRBJ2-1|TRBV6-2/TRBV6-3
CASSSTGDRSYNEQFF
>TRBJ2-4|TRBV11-2
CASSLGLENIQYF
>TRBJ1-1|TRBV11-3
CASSLDASREAFF
>TRBJ2-3|TRBV19
CASTRANTDTQYF
>TRBJ1-1|TRBV2
CASSSDLAEAFF
>TRBJ1-2|TRBV13
CASTPRGFYGYTF
>TRBJ2-5|TRBV18
CASSPLAGVQETQYF
>TRBJ2-1|TRBV5-1
CASSGDREQFF
>TRBJ2-2|TRBV7-6
CASSLESGAGELFF
>TRBJ2-7|TRBV19
CASSDGTGDSYEQYF
>TRBJ1-6|TRBV5-1
CASSLGQGIGNSPLHF
>TRBJ2-4|TRBV7-8
CASSLTALDLAKNIQYF
>TRBJ2-1|TRBV10-3
CAISESGATNIYNEQFF
>TRBJ1-6|TRBV11-2
CASSLGQTNSPLHF
>TRBJ1-2|TRBV28
CASSPRGLDYGYTF
>TRBJ2-1|TRBV12-5
CASAGDSYNEQFF
>TRBJ1-1|TRBV5-4
CASSPGGTGLNTEAFF